This T cell receptor (beta chain) was retrieved from a study of T cell responses to AZD1222 COVID-19 vaccine. Points from the study as a whole: Increased Spike-specific TCR breadth and depth were observed after two AZD1222 doses.

Sequencing used immunoSEQ multiplex PCR; TCRdb keeps in-frame clones, though not all of them. The sample contains 100,000 to 150,000 clones, roughly 88% of which appear only once. This CDR3 region has 15 residues. Germline loops: CDR1 SGHTA, CDR2 FQGNSA. V was pared by 3 bases and J by 2 bases, with 12 bases between. To note about this clone: Its antigen is unidentified.

V usage is TRBV7-2 and J usage is TRBJ2-3, with D maybe TRBD1 (6 bases). Sequenced here: peripheral blood, sampled on day 0 of AZD1222 vaccination. The sequence came from an adult in good health. The CDR3 nucleotides read TGTGCCAGCAGCTTGGGACACCCTTCCACAGATACGCAGTATTTT. Encoded protein: CASSLGHPSTDTQYF.